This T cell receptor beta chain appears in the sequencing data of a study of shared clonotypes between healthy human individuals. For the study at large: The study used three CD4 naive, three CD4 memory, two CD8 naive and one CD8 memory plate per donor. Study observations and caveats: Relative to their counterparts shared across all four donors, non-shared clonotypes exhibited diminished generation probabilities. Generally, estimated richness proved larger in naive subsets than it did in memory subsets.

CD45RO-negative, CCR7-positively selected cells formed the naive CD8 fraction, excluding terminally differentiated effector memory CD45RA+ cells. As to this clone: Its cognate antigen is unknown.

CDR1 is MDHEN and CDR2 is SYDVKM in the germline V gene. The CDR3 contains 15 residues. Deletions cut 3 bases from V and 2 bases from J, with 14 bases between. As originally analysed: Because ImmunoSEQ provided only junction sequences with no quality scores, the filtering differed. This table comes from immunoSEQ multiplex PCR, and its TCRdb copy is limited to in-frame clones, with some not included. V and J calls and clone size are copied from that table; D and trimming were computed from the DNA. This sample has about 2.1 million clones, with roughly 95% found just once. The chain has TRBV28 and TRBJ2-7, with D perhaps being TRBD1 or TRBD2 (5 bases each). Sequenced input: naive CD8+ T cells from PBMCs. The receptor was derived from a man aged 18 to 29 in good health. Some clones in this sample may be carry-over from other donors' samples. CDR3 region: CASSFSRDLAYEQYF. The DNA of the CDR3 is TGTGCCAGCAGTTTTTCGAGGGACCTAGCCTACGAGCAGTACTTC.